Following are 27 T cell receptor beta chains from one sample sequenced in a study of blood T cell repertoires in COVID-19. The assay was immunoSEQ multiplex PCR, and TCRdb's table has in-frame clones only and misses some. The top ten clones hold less than 7.5% of a sample with 220,000 or so clones, roughly 89% of them seen once. The sample was peripheral blood. The receptors derive from a man in his sixties who had recovered from COVID-19.

This chain uses TRBV5-1 with TRBJ2-2; perhaps TRBD1 as D (6 bases). The CDR3 has 16 amino acids. V was pared by 7 bases and J by 2 bases, with 18 bases between. CDR1 is SGHRS, CDR2 YFSETQ, per germline. CDR3 DNA sequence: TGCGCCAGCGGCGGGCTGGCAGGGGTTAACACCGGGGAGCTGTTTTTT. This gives the protein CASGGLAGVNTGELFF.

The rearrangement links TRBV24-1 to TRBJ2-3; a weak D match, TRBD1 (6 bases). This CDR3 has 16 residues. Trimming cost V 0 bases and J 0 bases, with 9 bases left between them. Germline V gene lookup returns CDR1 KGHDR and CDR2 SFDVKD. The chain's CDR3 is CATSDLLQGSTDTQYF. As DNA, the CDR3 is TGTGCCACCAGTGATTTGCTTCAGGGGAGCACAGATACGCAGTATTTT.

V usage is TRBV7-2 and J usage is TRBJ2-6; 8 bases are a match to TRBD1. Germline CDR1 is SGHTA and CDR2 is FQGNSA. CDR3 length: 16 residues. Trimming removed 1 base from V and 1 base from J; junction bases left unmatched: 0. The CDR3 nucleotides read TGTGCCAGCAGCTTAGGGACAGGGTCTGGGGCCAACGTCCTGACTTTC. Residues: CASSLGTGSGANVLTF.

This clone has just one count. CDR3 residues: CASSFILAPYEQYF. Written as DNA, the CDR3 is TGTGCCAGCAGTTTTATTCTAGCGCCCTACGAGCAGTACTTC. The rearrangement links TRBV27 to TRBJ2-7; D is possibly TRBD2 (6 bases). V lost 3 bases and J lost 2, with 11 bases in between. The CDR3 has 14 amino acids. In germline, CDR1 is MNHEY, CDR2 SMNVEV (reference sequence).

The chain is built from TRBV7-2 and TRBJ1-6; the match to TRBD1 covers 7 bases. The trim removed 5 bases at V and 10 bases at J, leaving 8 bases unmatched. The CDR3 totals 14 residues. Germline lookup yields CDR1 SGHTA and CDR2 FQGNSA. The CDR3 coding sequence is TGTGCCAGCAGCCTCAGGGGGTATGGATCACCCCTCCACTTT. It translates to CASSLRGYGSPLHF.

The rearrangement links TRBV2 to TRBJ2-1, with a weak D call TRBD2 (7 bases). The CDR3 runs to 16 residues. Per germline, CDR1 SNHLY and CDR2 FYNNEI. V lost 6 bases, J lost 4 bases, and 19 bases lay in between. The CDR3 loop reads CASRKETAGAYNEQFF. CDR3 nucleotide sequence: TGTGCCAGCAGGAAAGAAACGGCGGGGGCTTACAATGAGCAGTTCTTC.

For the CDR3, the DNA is TGTGCCAGCAGCTCCCCACTACTAGCGGGGGAGCAGTTCTTC. Protein: CASSSPLLAGEQFF. The chain uses TRBV7-2 and TRBJ2-1; 10 nucleotides match TRBD2. The CDR3 totals 14 residues. Germline values: CDR1 SGHTA, CDR2 FQGNSA. Trimming took 4 bases from V and 10 from J; bases not matched to a gene: 7.

In its sample, this clone was seen once. CDR3 residues: CASSGLAGTYEQYF. The CDR3 DNA sequence: TGCGCCAGCAGCGGTCTAGCGGGGACCTACGAGCAGTACTTC. V and J are TRBV5-1 and TRBJ2-7, with 9 bases identical to TRBD2. V lost 4 bases to trimming and J lost 2 bases; unmatched junction nucleotides: 4. Looked up from germline, CDR1 is SGHRS and CDR2 is YFSETQ. This CDR3 has 14 amino acids. Together with reference TRBV5-1 and TRBJ2-7, the CDR3 gives the full variable domain: KAGVTQTPRYLIKTRGQQVTLSCSPISGHRSVSWYQQTPGQGLQFLFEYFSETQRNKGNFPGRFSGRQFSNSRSEMNVSTLELGDSALYLCASSGLAGTYEQYFGPGTRLTVT.

The chain links TRBV3-1 (or the pseudogene TRBV3-2) to TRBJ2-7, with TRBD1 matching over 7 bases. The CDR3 totals 14 residues. From germline, CDR1 is LGHDT and CDR2 YNNKEL (reference sequence). Trimming removed 2 bases from V and 4 bases from J; junction bases left unmatched: 5. CDR3 DNA sequence: TGTGCCAGCAGCCAACGAGGGGGCAAGTACGAGCAGTACTTC. Encoded protein: CASSQRGGKYEQYF.

The V and J genes are TRBV19 and TRBJ2-4; tentatively, D is TRBD2 (6 bases). In germline, CDR1 is LNHDA, CDR2 SQIVND (reference sequence). The V end lost 9 bases, the J end lost 3 bases, and 15 bases lay between the germline ends. The CDR3 runs to 14 residues. CDR3 region: CASLGTQDKNIQYF. The CDR3 region has the DNA TGTGCCAGCCTCGGGACTCAGGACAAAAACATTCAGTACTTC.

In this sample, this clone turned up once. The V gene is TRBV29-1, the J gene TRBJ1-1; 7 nucleotides agree with TRBD1. Germline CDR1 reads SQVTM; CDR2 reads ANQGSEA. V was pared by 7 bases and J by 0 bases, with 11 bases of the junction left unmatched. The CDR3 runs to 15 residues. The CDR3 bases are TGCAGCGCTGACCCGACAGGGCGTATGAACACTGAAGCTTTCTTT. Translated, it gives CSADPTGRMNTEAFF.

The rearrangement links TRBV19 to TRBJ1-5, with D maybe TRBD1 (6 bases). In germline, CDR1 is LNHDA, CDR2 SQIVND (reference sequence). The CDR3 extends over 13 amino acids. Trimming shortened V by 3 bases and J by 9 bases, and 12 bases separated the two germline ends. The CDR3 reads CASSIPQGSPQHF. The DNA of the CDR3 is TGTGCCAGTAGTATTCCCCAGGGGTCGCCCCAGCATTTT.

The chain recombines TRBV6-2 or TRBV6-3 with TRBJ2-7, with D possibly TRBD2 on 6 matching bases. There are 18 residues in the CDR3. Germline values: CDR1 MNHEY, CDR2 SVGEGT. V was shortened by 1 base and J by 3 bases, with 22 bases between the two germline ends. The DNA of the CDR3 is TGTGCCAGCAGTTACTTGGCTGGAGGGTCGAGAACCCGCTACGAGCAGTACTTC. It specifies CASSYLAGGSRTRYEQYF.

The chain uses TRBV7-2 and TRBJ2-2; the match to TRBD2 covers 12 bases. Germline CDR1 SGHTA, CDR2 FQGNSA. CDR3 length: 15 amino acids. Trimming at V came to 5 bases and at J to 8 bases, leaving 6 bases not matched to a gene. CDR3 DNA: TGTGCCAGCAGCCCACTAGCGGGAGGCCCGGGGGAGCTGTTTTTT. Translating it yields CASSPLAGGPGELFF.

The CDR3 DNA sequence: TGTGCCAGCAGCTTACTGGGGCCCGGGGAGCTGTTTTTT. Amino acids: CASSLLGPGELFF. V gene TRBV5-4 combines with J gene TRBJ2-2; weak D call: TRBD1 (5 bases). The V end was cut by 2 bases, the J end by 6 bases, with 8 bases between. CDR3 length: 13 residues. The germline V gene has CDR1 SGHNT and CDR2 YYREEE (reference sequence).

The CDR3 DNA reads as TGTGCCAGCAGCTTAAGTCCAGGGGGAGGCACTGAAGCTTTCTTT. Protein sequence: CASSLSPGGGTEAFF. The V call is TRBV7-3, the J call TRBJ1-1, with 7 bases identical to TRBD1. CDR3 size: 15 residues. CDR1 is SGHTA and CDR2 is FQGTGA in the germline V gene. V trimming: 1 base; J trimming: 4 bases; junction bases outside the gene matches: 6.

The chain combines TRBV6-4 with TRBJ1-1, with 9 bases fitting TRBD1. Trimming cost V 6 bases and J 5 bases; bases outside gene matches: 4. The CDR3 covers 13 residues. The V gene's germline CDR1 is MRHNA and CDR2 SNTAGT. CDR3 in DNA: TGTGCCAGCAGACAGGGGGCTGGGACTGAAGCTTTCTTT. This encodes CASRQGAGTEAFF.

The V call is TRBV11-2, the J call TRBJ1-2, with D perhaps matching TRBD1 (5 bases). Germline loops: CDR1 SGHAT, CDR2 FQNNGV. Trimming pared 7 bases from V and 8 bases from J, leaving 23 bases between. This CDR3 region has 15 residues. The CDR3: CASTLNPTAPLGYTF. The CDR3 nucleotides read TGTGCCAGCACCCTCAACCCGACAGCACCTCTCGGCTACACCTTC.

The CDR3 DNA is TGTGCCAGCATAGGTACAGGGCTCCAGGACGGTGGCTCGGGCAATCAGCCCCAGCATTTT. Protein: CASIGTGLQDGGSGNQPQHF. The chain uses TRBV6-4 and TRBJ1-5; D possibly corresponds to TRBD1 (6 bases). Trimming took 7 bases from V and 2 from J, leaving 30 bases between them. The germline V gene has CDR1 MRHNA and CDR2 SNTAGT. The CDR3 totals 20 residues.

The V call is TRBV18, the J call TRBJ1-3; unclear D gene. Germline CDR1 KGHSH, CDR2 LQKENI. The CDR3 is made up of 16 amino acids. V was clipped by 3 bases and J by 1 base, with 13 bases between them. CDR3 DNA sequence: TGTGCCAGCTCACCGGCCCTGGTTTCATCTGGAAACACCATATATTTT. Residues: CASSPALVSSGNTIYF.

This clone was seen only once. Germline and junction disagree at one end, which may indicate a read error. The chain joins TRBV6-5 to TRBJ2-3, with D tentatively TRBD2 (6 bases). The CDR3 is 13 residues long. Germline loops: CDR1 MNHEY, CDR2 SVGAGI. The CDR3 loop is CASSRDSTGTQYF. CDR3 bases: TGTGCCAGCAGCCGGGACTCCACAGGTACGCAGTATTTT.

The chain has TRBV12-3 or TRBV12-4 and TRBJ2-7, with D perhaps TRBD1 (6 bases). The CDR3 runs 11 residues. The V gene lost 4 bases and the J gene lost 6 bases, with 7 bases spanning the gap. CDR3 DNA: TGTGCCAGCAGTTCAGGGGTCGAGCAGTACTTC. This translates into CASSSGVEQYF.

In its sample, this clone was seen once. The chain employs TRBV6-5 and TRBJ1-1; D gene ambiguous. The V gene lost 8 bases and the J gene lost 0 bases, with 16 bases spanning the gap. Germline CDR1 is MNHEY and CDR2 is SVGAGI. CDR3 length: 15 amino acids. The CDR3 sequence: CASRALLALNTEAFF. CDR3 nucleotides: TGTGCCAGCCGGGCATTGTTAGCGTTGAACACTGAAGCTTTCTTT.

The V call is TRBV6-1, the J call TRBJ1-5; no firm D call. Germline CDR1 MNHNS, CDR2 SASEGT. Trimming removed 4 bases at V and 0 bases at J, with 13 bases between. The CDR3 length is 16 residues. The CDR3 sequence: CASSAPGGYSNQPQHF. The CDR3 DNA follows: TGTGCCAGCAGTGCCCCAGGAGGATATAGCAATCAGCCCCAGCATTTT.

The J gene is TRBJ2-1, the V gene TRBV5-4; 8 positions match TRBD2. Trimming removed 0 bases from V and 8 bases from J; junction bases left unmatched: 10. CDR1 is SGHNT, CDR2 YYREEE, per germline (reference sequence). The CDR3 is 16 residues long. In nucleotides, the CDR3 is TGTGCCAGCAGCTTGGCCGAGCGGGGGCCCGTCTATGAGCAGTTCTTC. This gives the protein CASSLAERGPVYEQFF.

The chain is built from TRBV3-1 (or the pseudogene TRBV3-2) and TRBJ2-7, with 10 bases fitting TRBD1. CDR3 length equals 14 residues. Germline CDR1 is LGHDT and CDR2 is YNNKEL (reference sequence). V lost 5 bases, J lost 3 bases, and 4 bases stayed unmatched. The CDR3: CASSFGQGDYEQYF. As DNA, the CDR3 is TGTGCCAGCAGCTTCGGACAGGGGGACTACGAGCAGTACTTC.

The rearrangement uses TRBV11-3 and TRBJ1-1; 8 bases align to TRBD1. J gave up 4 bases and V 1 base, and 5 bases lay outside the gene matches. The CDR3 sequence is 15 residues long. Germline CDR1 is SGHNT and CDR2 is YENEEA. The CDR3 DNA sequence: TGTGCCAGCAGCTTAGGGCAGGGGGCGACCACTGAAGCTTTCTTT. This encodes CASSLGQGATTEAFF.